One and the same sample provided the 10 T cell receptor beta chains below, sequenced in a study of Graves' ophthalmopathy and Graves' hyperthyroidism. Amplification from RNA transcripts yielded the TCR beta CDR3 regions. In the first round, RT-PCR was carried out with HTBI primers, and a multiplex PCR formed the second round. MiXCR was run by TCRdb on the multiplex PCR reads, yielding one entry per CDR3 protein. The repertoire has roughly 230,000 distinct CDR3 sequences, roughly a fifth of them found once; the top ten carry roughly 42%. The specimen was peripheral blood. The receptors originated from a woman aged 45-65 years with Graves' ophthalmopathy.

This clonotype was counted at least ten times. The chain carries TRBV10-1 and TRBJ2-7; D may be TRBD1 (6 bases). The germline V gene has CDR1 WNHNN and CDR2 SYGVQD (reference sequence). This CDR3 has 15 amino acids. Trimming took 4 bases from V and 5 from J, leaving 18 bases between them. CDR3 DNA sequence: TGCGCCAGCAGTGTAGATATCAACAGGGTACACGAGCAGTACTTC. Amino acid sequence: CASSVDINRVHEQYF.

Note on this clonotype: The junction and the germline gene differ at one end; a read error may be behind it. The chain carries TRBV7-9 and TRBJ2-5; TRBD1 is a possible D gene (6 bases). CDR1 is SEHNR, CDR2 FQNEAQ, per germline (reference sequence). There are 14 residues in the CDR3. CDR3 amino acids: CASRLQGFGETQYF. CDR3 nucleotide sequence: TGTGCCAGCAGACTACAGGGCTTCGGAGAGACACAGTACTTC.

The table lists this clonotype with many counts. DNA for the CDR3: TGTGCCAGCAGTTACTCAGGCGGAACGAACACCGGGGAGCTGTTTTTT. Translating gives CASSYSGGTNTGELFF. The chain is built from TRBV6-5 and TRBJ2-2; D not resolved. CDR1 is MNHEY, CDR2 SVGAGI, per germline. The V end lost 0 bases, the J end lost 0 bases, and 8 bases lay between the germline ends. CDR3 length: 16 residues.

This clonotype was observed many times. The CDR3 sequence: CASSIRASFSNQPQHF. Written as DNA, the CDR3 is TGTGCCAGTAGTATCCGGGCCAGCTTTAGCAATCAGCCCCAGCATTTT. The chain carries TRBV19 and TRBJ1-5, with D unresolved. There are 16 residues in the CDR3. V was clipped by 3 bases and J by 0 bases, with 12 bases between them. The germline V gene encodes CDR1 LNHDA and CDR2 SQIVND (reference sequence).

CDR3 region: CASSIRGNQPQHF. The DNA for the CDR3 is TGTGCCAGTAGTATAAGGGGTAATCAGCCCCAGCATTTT. The chain has TRBV19 and TRBJ1-5; the D gene is possibly TRBD1 (5 bases). The germline gives CDR1 LNHDA, CDR2 SQIVND (reference sequence). Trimming took 2 bases from V and 4 from J, leaving 6 bases between them. There are 13 residues in the CDR3.

This clonotype was detected many times. V usage is TRBV27 and J usage is TRBJ2-7; unclear D gene. The CDR3 consists of 13 residues. In germline, CDR1 is MNHEY, CDR2 SMNVEV (reference sequence). V shed 5 bases and J shed 3 bases, with 11 bases lying between them. The CDR3 protein is CASSIGRYYEQYF. The CDR3 DNA follows: TGTGCCAGCAGTATAGGACGGTACTACGAGCAGTACTTC.

This clonotype was seen ten or more times. The V gene is TRBV9, the J gene TRBJ2-5, with TRBD2 as a possible D gene (6 bases). Germline assignment: CDR1 SGDLS and CDR2 YYNGEE. V lost 0 bases and J 0 bases, leaving 24 bases between the germline ends. CDR3 length: 20 amino acids. In DNA, the CDR3 is TGTGCCAGCAGCGTAGGCAATCTTGGGTCCGGGACTGGGTACCAAGAGACCCAGTACTTC. This encodes CASSVGNLGSGTGYQETQYF.

This clonotype has just a few counts. The chain combines TRBV3-1 with TRBJ2-7, with 11 bases matching TRBD2. V shed 1 base, J shed 9 bases, and the junction held 11 bases outside the gene matches. CDR3 length equals 16 residues. Germline V gene lookup returns CDR1 LGHDT and CDR2 YNNKEL (reference sequence). The CDR3 here is CASSQGYTSGRSWQYF. CDR3 in DNA: TGTGCCAGCAGCCAAGGGTATACTAGCGGGAGAAGCTGGCAGTACTTC.

This clonotype came up many times. This rearrangement joins TRBV6-5 to TRBJ2-7; D remains ambiguous. This CDR3 spans 14 amino acids. Per germline, CDR1 MNHEY and CDR2 SVGAGI. Trimming took off 0 bases at V and 3 bases at J, with 9 bases between the two ends. Written as DNA, the CDR3 is TGTGCCAGCAGTTACTCCGGATCCCTCTACGAGCAGTACTTC. Translation gives CASSYSGSLYEQYF.

The rearrangement links TRBV4-2 to TRBJ1-1, with 8 bases that match TRBD1. Germline V lookup: CDR1 LGHNA, CDR2 YNFKEQ. Trimming removed 3 bases from V and 8 bases from J; junction bases left unmatched: 5. The CDR3 has 13 residues. The CDR3: CASSHDRGREAFF. CDR3 coding DNA: TGTGCCAGCAGCCATGACAGGGGACGAGAAGCTTTCTTT.